This entry is about one T cell receptor (beta chain). What it binds is unknown. This sample stems from a study of shared clonotypes between healthy human individuals. Study information: The plates for each donor numbered three CD4 naive, three CD4 memory, two CD8 naive and one CD8 memory. Points from the study as a whole: Compared with clonotypes that all four donors shared, non-shared clonotypes had lower generation probabilities.

J lost 3 bases, V lost 5 bases, and 4 bases had no gene match. The CDR3 totals 16 residues. Germline-derived CDR1 and CDR2 are SNHLY and FYNNEI. Healthy HIV-negative adults with no recent acute infections or vaccinations were recruited as donors. Running of the assay took place at deep level. Profiling relied on immunoSEQ multiplex PCR, and the TCRdb table lists in-frame clones only, not all of them. The data hold about 1.1 million clones, with 75% to 80% observed a single time. The V call is TRBV2, the J call TRBJ2-3; 14 bases agree with TRBD2. The sequenced sample consisted of memory CD4+ T cells from PBMCs. Subset indicated: CD45RA-negative fraction. The receptor was isolated from a man aged 18-30 years in good health. Some clones in this sample may be carry-over from other donors' samples. The CDR3 sequence is CASSRLAGGNTDTQYF. The CDR3 DNA is TGTGCCAGCAGTAGACTAGCGGGAGGGAATACAGATACGCAGTATTTT. The whole variable domain, filled in from reference TRBV2 and TRBJ2-3, reads EPEVTQTPSHQVTQMGQEVILRCVPISNHLYFYWYRQILGQKVEFLVSFYNNEISEKSEIFDDQFSVERPDGSNFTLKIRSTKLEDSAMYFCASSRLAGGNTDTQYFGPGTRLTVL.